The present T cell receptor beta chain was sequenced within a study of vaccination effects on CD4 cells after COVID-19. Findings and caveats of the study: The study dataset contains few convalescent patients and includes no early post-infection timepoints.

Worth noting for this clone: Its target is not known.

TCRdb's table, derived via immunoSEQ multiplex PCR, lists solely in-frame clones and lacks some. Altogether 65,000 or so clones are present, around 69% being singletons, with the ten largest covering about 3%. Expansion of antigen-specific CD4+ T cells with viral peptide pools was carried out by the ViraFEST assay before sequencing. Cultured cells yielded isolated CD4+ T cells after 10 to 11 days. Nucleocapsid antibody tests were negative, and the vaccine recipients had no prior SARS-CoV-2 infection. Wells each received more than 1.5 million PBMC, cultured with 10 IU/ml IL-2 and 8.5 to 10 ug/ml peptides. At days 3 and 7, half of the medium was exchanged for IL-2 medium. With 9 bases clipped from V and 8 bases from J, the junction kept 12 bases outside the gene matches. The length of the CDR3 is 13 residues. Germline V lookup: CDR1 SGHTA, CDR2 FQGNSA.

The clonotype was recovered from a human donor who received a COVID-19 vaccine. Sample: CD4+ T cells from PBMCs cultured with HCoV-NL63 spike peptides, taken before COVID-19 vaccination. The gene calls are TRBV7-2 and TRBJ1-2; 7 positions match TRBD1. The CDR3 DNA is TGTGCCAGTGAACAGGGGTCCGTTGAAGGCTACACCTTC. This codes for CASEQGSVEGYTF.